Each of the 15 T cell receptor beta chains below was sequenced from the same sample in a study of cytomegalovirus exposure and HLA in healthy donors. Both 60 Vbeta primers and 13 Jbeta primers went into the PCR. The table came from immunoSEQ multiplex PCR; TCRdb's copy has only in-frame clones and leaves some out. The sample has fewer than 200,000 clones; roughly 84% are singletons. The sample taken for sequencing was PBMCs. These receptors came from a male donor in good health and CMV-seronegative.

The rearrangement links TRBV6-5 to TRBJ2-1, with 8 bases aligning to TRBD1. Trimming at V came to 4 bases and at J to 6 bases, leaving 8 bases not matched to a gene. The CDR3 length is 15 residues. Germline V CDR1 and CDR2: MNHEY, SVGAGI. CDR3 DNA: TGTGCCAGCAGTTTGGGACAGGTGGTGTTCAATGAGCAGTTCTTC. Encoded protein: CASSLGQVVFNEQFF.

This clone was found once. The chain couples TRBV19 to TRBJ1-5; D gene unclear. Germline CDR1 LNHDA, CDR2 SQIVND (reference sequence). The V and J ends lost 7 bases and 0 bases respectively, with 13 bases between them. The CDR3 has 15 residues. The CDR3 region has the DNA TGTGCCAGTACTCAGGCCAGCTCTAGCAATCAGCCCCAGCATTTT. Amino acid sequence: CASTQASSSNQPQHF.

The rearrangement uses TRBV7-9 and TRBJ1-4, with 7 bases fitting TRBD1. CDR1 SEHNR and CDR2 FQNEAQ come from the germline V gene (reference sequence). This CDR3 contains 16 residues. J lost 4 bases, V lost 4 bases, and 9 bases had no gene match. CDR3 in DNA: TGTGCCAGCAGCTCCAAGGGACAGACCAGTAATGAAAAACTGTTTTTT. Translated, it gives CASSSKGQTSNEKLFF.

The chain's CDR3 is CASSRGSSSPLHF. CDR3 nucleotide sequence: TGTGCCAGCAGTCGGGGGAGTAGTTCACCCCTCCACTTT. The rearrangement joins TRBV27 to TRBJ1-6; D possibly corresponds to TRBD1 (5 bases). V lost 5 bases and J lost 9, with 11 bases in between. CDR3 length equals 13 residues. CDR1 MNHEY and CDR2 SMNVEV come from the germline V gene (reference sequence).

The V gene is TRBV7-9, the J gene TRBJ1-4; no definite D call. Trimming cost V 7 bases and J 4 bases, with 4 bases left between them. The germline V gene has CDR1 SEHNR and CDR2 FQNEAQ (reference sequence). There are 11 residues in the CDR3. CDR3 in amino acids: CASISNEKLFF. CDR3 coding DNA: TGTGCCAGCATTAGTAATGAAAAACTGTTTTTT.

V usage is TRBV5-8 and J usage is TRBJ1-1; D may be TRBD1 (5 bases). Trimming took 2 bases from V and 2 from J, leaving 16 bases between them. From germline, CDR1 is SGHTS and CDR2 YDEGEE. This CDR3 spans 16 amino acids. The CDR3 sequence: CASSFQGIAGNTEAFF. In DNA form, the CDR3 reads TGTGCCAGCAGCTTCCAGGGAATTGCGGGAAACACTGAAGCTTTCTTT. Full variable domain (missing parts from reference TRBV5-8 and TRBJ1-1): EAGVTQSPTHLIKTRGQQATLRCSPISGHTSVYWYQQALGLGLQFLLWYDEGEERNRGNFPPRFSGRQFPNYSSELNVNALELEDSALYLCASSFQGIAGNTEAFFGQGTRLTVV.

The chain employs TRBV7-9 and TRBJ1-5; D possibly corresponds to TRBD1 (5 bases). Germline V lookup: CDR1 SEHNR, CDR2 FQNEAQ (reference sequence). V lost 3 bases, J lost 4 bases, and 10 bases lay in between. The CDR3 contains 14 residues. This CDR3 reads CASSLSQGNQPQHF. The CDR3 region has the DNA TGTGCCAGCAGCTTGAGTCAGGGTAATCAGCCCCAGCATTTT.

The chain uses TRBV6-6 and TRBJ2-7, with no clear D. The CDR3 extends over 13 amino acids. The V end lost 7 bases, the J end lost 1 base, and 11 bases lay between the germline ends. Per germline, CDR1 MNHNY and CDR2 SVGAGI (reference sequence). CDR3 sequence reads: CASKNGGSYEQYF. Here the CDR3 DNA reads TGTGCCAGCAAAAACGGCGGATCCTACGAGCAGTACTTC.

The V call is TRBV6-1, the J call TRBJ2-2, with D tentatively TRBD1 (6 bases). The CDR3 sequence is 15 residues long. The ends were cut back, 2 bases at V and 2 bases at J, with 9 bases in the middle. The germline V gene encodes CDR1 MNHNS and CDR2 SASEGT. The CDR3 is CASSEPGQNTGELFF. In DNA form, the CDR3 reads TGTGCCAGCAGTGAACCGGGACAAAACACCGGGGAGCTGTTTTTT.

J is TRBJ1-6 and V is TRBV7-9; 9 positions match TRBD1. Germline assignment: CDR1 SEHNR and CDR2 FQNEAQ (reference sequence). With 4 bases clipped from V and 5 bases from J, the junction kept 0 bases outside the gene matches. CDR3 size: 14 residues. The CDR3 bases are TGTGCCAGCAGCTGGGACAGGGATAATTCACCCCTCCACTTT. Amino acid sequence: CASSWDRDNSPLHF.

The chain links TRBV18 to TRBJ2-2; TRBD1 matches 7 bases. The V and J ends lost 1 base and 5 bases, in that order; junction bases with no gene match: 4. This CDR3 is 15 amino acids long. Germline loops: CDR1 KGHSH, CDR2 LQKENI. CDR3 nucleotide sequence: TGTGCCAGCTCACCACAGGGGGCAGCGACCGGGGAGCTGTTTTTT. Translation: CASSPQGAATGELFF.

The V call is TRBV30, the J call TRBJ2-2, with 13 positions matching TRBD2. CDR3 size: 16 residues. V gave up 1 base and J gave up 2 bases; unmatched junction bases: 1. CDR1 GTSNPN and CDR2 SVGIG come from the germline V gene (reference sequence). The CDR3 spells CAWSGLAGGNTGELFF. The CDR3, as DNA: TGTGCCTGGAGTGGACTAGCGGGAGGAAACACCGGGGAGCTGTTTTTT. The variable domain in full, with the rest retrieved from reference TRBV30 and TRBJ2-2, is SQTIHQWPATLVQPVGSPLSLECTVEGTSNPNLYWYRQAAGRGLQLLFYSVGIGQISSEVPQNLSASRPQDRQFILSSKKLLLSDSGFYLCAWSGLAGGNTGELFFGEGSRLTVL.

The chain couples TRBV12-5 to TRBJ1-3, with D perhaps matching TRBD1 (6 bases). V lost 2 bases to trimming and J lost 0 bases, with 14 bases between them. Germline V lookup: CDR1 LGHNT, CDR2 FRNRAP. The CDR3 length is 17 residues. CDR3 protein: CASGLIPGQYSGNTIYF. CDR3 in DNA: TGTGCTAGTGGTTTGATTCCGGGACAATACTCTGGAAACACCATATATTTT.

The sample holds a few counts of this clone. The chain has TRBV5-1 and TRBJ2-1; tentative D call: TRBD2 (5 bases). The germline V and J ends were trimmed by 4 bases and 2 bases, with 13 bases remaining between them. The CDR3 runs to 15 residues. The germline V gene encodes CDR1 SGHRS and CDR2 YFSETQ. DNA for the CDR3: TGCGCCAGCAGCGTAAATAGCGTAACCTACAATGAGCAGTTCTTC. As protein: CASSVNSVTYNEQFF. Full variable domain (outside the CDR3, taken from reference TRBV5-1 and TRBJ2-1): KAGVTQTPRYLIKTRGQQVTLSCSPISGHRSVSWYQQTPGQGLQFLFEYFSETQRNKGNFPGRFSGRQFSNSRSEMNVSTLELGDSALYLCASSVNSVTYNEQFFGPGTRLTVL.

V and J are TRBV18 and TRBJ2-1, with 10 bases matching TRBD2. The CDR3 contains 18 residues. V was pared by 2 bases and J by 0 bases, with 7 bases of the junction left unmatched. Germline assignment: CDR1 KGHSH and CDR2 LQKENI. In DNA form, the CDR3 reads TGTGCCAGCTCACCAACTAGCGGGACCTTAAGCTCCTACAATGAGCAGTTCTTC. Encoded protein: CASSPTSGTLSSYNEQFF.